The 15 T cell receptor beta chains reported below all come from one sample, sequenced in a study of CD8 T cells in ankylosing spondylitis. TCRdb passed the 5' RACE reads through MiXCR, listing each CDR3 protein once. The sample has 200,000 to 300,000 distinct CDR3 sequences; about 10% are singletons. The sequencing input was blood, either unsorted or a sorted T cell fraction (not recorded which). The receptors were gathered from a male donor with ankylosing spondylitis or in good health (not recorded which).

This clonotype was counted at least ten times. The chain has TRBV5-6 and TRBJ1-5; no firm D call. Germline V gene lookup returns CDR1 SGHDT and CDR2 YYEEEE. Trimming shortened V by 0 bases and J by 1 base, and 11 bases separated the two germline ends. CDR3 length equals 16 residues. The DNA for the CDR3 is TGTGCCAGCAGCTTGGGGGCAGGAGTGAGCAATCAGCCCCAGCATTTT. It yields the protein CASSLGAGVSNQPQHF.

This clonotype was seen many times. This sequence joins TRBV20-1 and TRBJ2-7, with TRBD2 identical over 10 bases. There are 15 residues in the CDR3. The germline V gene has CDR1 DFQATT and CDR2 SNEGSKA (reference sequence). With V trimmed by 3 bases and J by 0 bases, 5 bases remained unmatched. DNA of the CDR3: TGCAGTGCTAGGGGTCTAGCGGGAGACTCCTACGAGCAGTACTTC. Its protein is CSARGLAGDSYEQYF.

Details on this clonotype: A read error may be the cause here, since a much bigger clone is one base away. The chain's CDR3 is CTSKKRGSLYEQYF. The CDR3 coding sequence is TGTACCAGCAAAAAAAGGGGGTCACTGTACGAGCAGTACTTC. This chain joins TRBV6-2 or TRBV6-3 and TRBJ2-7; possible D gene TRBD1, 6 bases. The germline V gene has CDR1 MNHEY and CDR2 SVGEGT. The CDR3 is made up of 14 amino acids.

The genes are TRBV4-2 and TRBJ2-2; possible D gene TRBD1, 6 bases. V lost 6 bases and J 1 base, leaving 15 bases between the germline ends. The CDR3 spans 16 residues. The V gene's germline CDR1 is LGHNA and CDR2 YNFKEQ. The CDR3 loop reads CASRHAEQGNTGELFF. CDR3 DNA: TGTGCCAGCAGGCATGCCGAACAGGGGAACACCGGGGAGCTGTTTTTT.

This clonotype showed up many times. The chain employs TRBV7-8 and TRBJ1-1; D unclear. The V and J ends lost 5 bases and 10 bases respectively, with 11 bases between them. The CDR3 loop spans 11 amino acids. Germline V lookup: CDR1 SGHVS, CDR2 FQNEAQ. The CDR3 sequence: CASSPRILAFF. Here the CDR3 DNA reads TGTGCCAGCAGCCCCCGGATTTTAGCTTTCTTT. The full variable domain, its missing parts supplied by reference TRBV7-8 and TRBJ1-1, is GAGVSQSPRYKVAKRGQDVALRCDPISGHVSLFWYQQALGQGPEFLTYFQNEAQLDKSGLPSDRFFAERPEGSVSTLKIQRTQQEDSAVYLCASSPRILAFFGQGTRLTVV.

The V call is TRBV20-1, the J call TRBJ2-1, with 8 bases identical to TRBD1. The CDR3 is 13 residues long. Trimming took 8 bases from V and 8 from J; bases not matched to a gene: 11. Germline values: CDR1 DFQATT, CDR2 SNEGSKA (reference sequence). CDR3 nucleotide sequence: TGCAGTTCTCGACAGGGGATTGAGCATGAGCAGTTCTTC. As protein: CSSRQGIEHEQFF.

The DNA for the CDR3 is TGCGCCAGTTCGGAGAGGACAGGCTTTGGGGAGCAGTACTTC. It translates to CASSERTGFGEQYF. J is TRBJ2-7 and V is TRBV5-1, with TRBD1 identical over 7 bases. Germline trimming cut 8 bases from V and 7 bases from J; bases unmatched to any gene: 15. The germline gives CDR1 SGHRS, CDR2 YFSETQ. The CDR3 loop spans 14 amino acids.

This clonotype was observed many times. The chain uses TRBV5-1 and TRBJ1-1; D is undetermined. Germline loops: CDR1 SGHRS, CDR2 YFSETQ. V lost 3 bases and J 2 bases, leaving 17 bases between the germline ends. The CDR3 runs 16 residues. The CDR3 is CASSYRPGRPNTEAFF. CDR3 DNA sequence: TGCGCCAGCAGCTACCGCCCGGGAAGGCCCAACACTGAAGCTTTCTTT.

Ten or more counts support this clonotype. This chain uses TRBV5-1 with TRBJ2-7; D gene ambiguous. The CDR3 has 17 residues. The ends were cut back, 4 bases at V and 0 bases at J, with 20 bases in the middle. Per the germline V gene, CDR1 is SGHRS and CDR2 is YFSETQ. CDR3 region: CASSRAKSTSSSYEQYF. In DNA, the CDR3 is TGCGCCAGCAGCCGCGCCAAGAGTACATCAAGCTCCTACGAGCAGTACTTC.

The chain uses TRBV6-5 and TRBJ2-7; 8 nucleotides agree with TRBD1. This CDR3 region has 14 residues. The germline V gene encodes CDR1 MNHEY and CDR2 SVGAGI. V shed 4 bases and J 5 bases; nucleotides not matched to a gene: 7. The chain's CDR3 is CASSLDRGGDEQYF. The DNA of the CDR3 is TGTGCCAGCAGTTTAGACAGGGGTGGGGACGAGCAGTACTTC.

A single count supports this clonotype. The chain employs TRBV2 and TRBJ1-1; no clear D. V lost 6 bases and J 0 bases, leaving 8 bases between the germline ends. Per germline, CDR1 SNHLY and CDR2 FYNNEI. The CDR3 loop spans 13 amino acids. CDR3 amino acids: CASRDYMNTEAFF. CDR3 nucleotide sequence: TGTGCCAGCAGAGATTACATGAACACTGAAGCTTTCTTT.

This clonotype showed up just a few times. The chain joins TRBV18 to TRBJ1-1, with no clear D. V was cut by 3 bases and J by 0 bases, with 14 bases left in between. This CDR3 is built from 16 residues. Germline loops: CDR1 KGHSH, CDR2 LQKENI. The CDR3, as DNA: TGTGCCAGCTCACCTCACCCGACTTCCATGAACACTGAAGCTTTCTTT. It codes for CASSPHPTSMNTEAFF.

The chain employs TRBV20-1 and TRBJ1-2; possible D gene TRBD1, 5 bases. The CDR3 is 14 amino acids. With 3 bases removed from V and 6 bases from J, the gap between germline ends came to 17 bases. Germline loops: CDR1 DFQATT, CDR2 SNEGSKA (reference sequence). CDR3 loop: CSASSIQGSNGYTF. For the CDR3, the DNA is TGCAGTGCTAGTTCAATCCAGGGAAGCAATGGCTACACCTTC.

This clonotype was observed a few times. The CDR3 loop is CASSFSGEDSPLHF. CDR3 DNA sequence: TGTGCCAGCAGTTTCTCTGGGGAGGATTCACCCCTCCACTTT. The gene calls are TRBV6-5 and TRBJ1-6; the D is unclear. The CDR3 totals 14 residues. Germline CDR1 MNHEY, CDR2 SVGAGI. V shed 4 bases and J shed 8 bases, with 12 bases lying between them.

As for this clonotype: This may be a read error: a much more frequent sequence differs by one nucleotide. This chain connects TRBV20-1 to TRBJ1-1; TRBD1 matches at 7 bases. Trimming took 3 bases from V and 4 from J; bases not matched to a gene: 2. This CDR3 region has 12 residues. Germline V gene sequence: CDR1 DFQATT, CDR2 SNEGSKA (reference sequence). The CDR3 protein is CSASAGGTEAFF. CDR3 in DNA: TGCAGTGCTAGCGCAGGGGGCACTGAAGCTTTCTTT.